A single sample is the source of the 31 T cell receptor beta chains below, sequenced in a study of cytomegalovirus exposure and HLA in healthy donors. PCR primers comprised 60 Vbeta and 13 Jbeta primers. Sequenced by immunoSEQ multiplex PCR; TCRdb stores in-frame clones only, minus some. This table has about 99,000 clones, around 82% appearing once. Sequences were obtained from PBMCs. The receptors originated from a man aged 35 to 55 in good health and CMV-seronegative.

CDR3 sequence: CASRDGQGLYEQYF. The CDR3 coding sequence is TGTGCCAGCAGAGACGGACAGGGACTCTACGAGCAGTACTTC. The rearrangement uses TRBV5-4 and TRBJ2-7; TRBD1 matches 8 bases. The V and J ends lost 5 bases and 3 bases, in that order; junction bases with no gene match: 7. The CDR3 loop spans 14 amino acids. The germline gives CDR1 SGHNT, CDR2 YYREEE (reference sequence).

J is TRBJ1-5 and V is TRBV18; D is perhaps TRBD1 (5 bases). Deletions cut 4 bases from V and 3 bases from J, with 10 bases between. This CDR3 has 14 amino acids. Germline V lookup: CDR1 KGHSH, CDR2 LQKENI. CDR3 in amino acids: CASSQSGSNQPQHF. CDR3 nucleotide sequence: TGTGCCAGCTCACAGTCAGGGTCCAATCAGCCCCAGCATTTT. Full variable domain (missing parts from reference TRBV18 and TRBJ1-5): NAGVMQNPRHLVRRRGQEARLRCSPMKGHSHVYWYRQLPEEGLKFMVYLQKENIIDESGMPKERFSAEFPKEGPSILRIQQVVRGDSAAYFCASSQSGSNQPQHFGDGTRLSIL.

The V gene is TRBV29-1, the J gene TRBJ1-1; 7 bases line up with TRBD1. J gave up 5 bases and V 7 bases, and 4 bases lay outside the gene matches. The CDR3 length is 11 residues. Looked up from germline, CDR1 is SQVTM and CDR2 is ANQGSEA. CDR3 DNA: TGCAGCGGAGGACAGGTTACTGAAGCTTTCTTT. This codes for CSGGQVTEAFF.

CDR3 sequence reads: CAIRAGLAGENLQETQYF. CDR3 DNA: TGTGCCATCAGGGCCGGGCTAGCGGGAGAGAACCTCCAAGAGACCCAGTACTTC. The chain uses TRBV10-3 and TRBJ2-5; 10 bases are shared with TRBD2. Germline V CDR1 and CDR2: ENHRY, SYGVKD. Trimming cost V 6 bases and J 1 base; bases outside gene matches: 14. The CDR3 has 18 residues.

The CDR3 nucleotides read TGTGCCTGGAGTGTATCCGGGACTAAGCAAGAGACCCAGTACTTC. Residues: CAWSVSGTKQETQYF. The gene calls are TRBV30 and TRBJ2-5; TRBD2 agrees at 7 bases. Germline V CDR1 and CDR2: GTSNPN, SVGIG (reference sequence). V lost 0 bases and J lost 2; bases outside the gene matches: 6. The CDR3 length is 15 residues.

The chain combines TRBV11-2 with TRBJ2-7; D might be TRBD2 (5 bases). The germline V and J ends were trimmed by 5 bases and 2 bases, with 13 bases remaining between them. Germline CDR1 and CDR2: SGHAT and FQNNGV. The length of the CDR3 is 14 residues. CDR3 in amino acids: CASSPGLATYEQYF. CDR3 sequence (DNA): TGTGCCAGCAGCCCCGGACTTGCGACCTACGAGCAGTACTTC.

The J gene is TRBJ2-2, the V gene TRBV5-1, with D tentatively TRBD1 (6 bases). CDR3 size: 16 residues. CDR1 is SGHRS and CDR2 is YFSETQ in the germline V gene. Trimming removed 1 base at V and 0 bases at J, with 10 bases between. CDR3 amino acids: CASSLRPGANTGELFF. The CDR3 DNA reads TGCGCCAGCAGCTTGAGGCCAGGGGCGAACACCGGGGAGCTGTTTTTT.

The gene calls are TRBV5-1 and TRBJ1-1, with TRBD1 identical over 9 bases. V lost 4 bases and J lost 1; bases outside the gene matches: 5. The CDR3 covers 15 residues. The germline CDR1 and CDR2 sequences are SGHRS and YFSETQ. CDR3 amino acids: CASSDRTGENTEAFF. Written as DNA, the CDR3 is TGCGCCAGCAGCGACCGGACAGGGGAGAACACTGAAGCTTTCTTT.

This clone showed up just a few times. This chain joins TRBV7-9 and TRBJ2-3, with D possibly TRBD2 on 6 matching bases. The V gene's germline CDR1 is SEHNR and CDR2 FQNEAQ (reference sequence). The CDR3 runs 15 residues. The ends were cut back, 5 bases at V and 4 bases at J, with 16 bases in the middle. The CDR3 sequence: CASSRGTVGPDTQYF. CDR3 bases: TGTGCCAGCAGCCGCGGGACGGTGGGGCCAGATACGCAGTATTTT.

The CDR3, as DNA: TGTGCCAGCAGCTTACGCCAGGGCTACGAGCAGTACTTC. Its translation: CASSLRQGYEQYF. The chain has TRBV13 and TRBJ2-7; weak D call: TRBD1 (5 bases). The CDR3 has 13 amino acids. Looked up from germline, CDR1 is PRHDT and CDR2 is FYEKMQ (reference sequence). Trimming removed 2 bases at V and 3 bases at J, with 8 bases between. Variable domain in full (rest from reference TRBV13 and TRBJ2-7): AAGVIQSPRHLIKEKRETATLKCYPIPRHDTVYWYQQGPGQDPQFLISFYEKMQSDKGSIPDRFSAQQFSDYHSELNMSSLELGDSALYFCASSLRQGYEQYFGPGTRLTVT.

V gene TRBV29-1 combines with J gene TRBJ2-3, with D perhaps TRBD1 (6 bases). V lost 6 bases and J lost 9, with 13 bases in between. Germline loops: CDR1 SQVTM, CDR2 ANQGSEA. This CDR3 region has 11 residues. The CDR3 DNA reads as TGCAGCGTCCAAAACAGGGACACGCAGTATTTT. As protein: CSVQNRDTQYF.

The chain links TRBV5-1 to TRBJ2-1, with 13 bases lining up with TRBD2. CDR3 length equals 15 residues. CDR1 and CDR2 from the germline V gene are SGHRS and YFSETQ. V lost 4 bases to trimming and J lost 8 bases; unmatched junction nucleotides: 6. Here the CDR3 reads CASSPGLAGVYEQFF. Written as DNA, the CDR3 is TGCGCCAGCAGCCCCGGACTAGCGGGAGTCTATGAGCAGTTCTTC.

This clone showed up just a few times. This sequence joins TRBV6-1 and TRBJ1-5; D is undetermined. V dropped 11 bases and J dropped 2 bases, with 16 bases sitting between them. The length of the CDR3 is 14 residues. CDR1 MNHNS and CDR2 SASEGT come from the germline V gene. CDR3 in amino acids: CAVRTSQGNQPQHF. The CDR3 nucleotides read TGTGCCGTAAGAACAAGTCAGGGCAATCAGCCCCAGCATTTT.

This clone was recorded a few times. Additional DNA sequences in this sample encode the identical CDR3. This chain connects TRBV5-4 to TRBJ2-1; TRBD2 matches at 7 bases. V lost 2 bases, J lost 0 bases, and 5 bases stayed unmatched. The CDR3 is 16 residues long. CDR1 SGHNT and CDR2 YYREEE come from the germline V gene (reference sequence). CDR3 sequence (DNA): TGTGCCAGCAGCTTTGGGGGGGGGAGCTCCTACAATGAGCAGTTCTTC. Residues: CASSFGGGSSYNEQFF.

This clone was detected a few times. The gene calls are TRBV5-1 and TRBJ2-1, with TRBD2 matching 10 bases. Losses at the gene ends were 6 bases for V and 7 bases for J; bases not matched to a gene: 10. CDR3 length equals 15 residues. The V gene's germline CDR1 is SGHRS and CDR2 YFSETQ. CDR3 nucleotides: TGCGCCAGCACCCCCCTCGGTAGCGGGAGGAATGAGCAGTTCTTC. This sequence encodes CASTPLGSGRNEQFF.

V and J are TRBV30 and TRBJ1-4; 8 nucleotides match TRBD1. The V segment lost 4 bases and the J segment 11 bases; nucleotides outside the gene matches: 9. The CDR3 length is 13 residues. CDR1 and CDR2 from the germline V gene are GTSNPN and SVGIG (reference sequence). The CDR3 sequence is CAWNRGTGDKLFF. CDR3 DNA: TGTGCCTGGAACAGGGGGACGGGTGATAAACTGTTTTTT.

This clone occurred a few times. Other DNA sequences in this sample translate to the same CDR3. The DNA of the CDR3 is TGTGCCAGCAGCCTGACTAGCGGGGGGGCCGGGGAGCAGTTCTTC. Protein product: CASSLTSGGAGEQFF. V and J are TRBV5-4 and TRBJ2-1, with 14 bases that match TRBD2. This CDR3 spans 15 amino acids. V lost 4 bases to trimming and J lost 10 bases; unmatched junction nucleotides: 7. The germline V gene encodes CDR1 SGHNT and CDR2 YYREEE (reference sequence).

CDR3 loop: CASSLGSGGTSGRRFF. For the CDR3, the DNA is TGTGCCAGCAGCTTAGGGTCGGGGGGCACTAGCGGGCGCCGTTTCTTC. V gene TRBV11-2 combines with J gene TRBJ2-1; TRBD2 matches 9 bases. The CDR3 consists of 16 residues. Germline CDR1 is SGHAT and CDR2 is FQNNGV. Trimming at V came to 1 base and at J to 16 bases, leaving 17 bases not matched to a gene.

The V gene is TRBV7-9, the J gene TRBJ2-2, with TRBD2 matching 7 bases. V shed 7 bases, J shed 7 bases, and the junction held 9 bases outside the gene matches. Germline V lookup: CDR1 SEHNR, CDR2 FQNEAQ (reference sequence). This CDR3 spans 14 amino acids. CDR3 amino acids: CASNDLSGGGELFF. The CDR3 DNA is TGTGCCAGCAACGACCTCTCGGGAGGCGGGGAGCTGTTTTTT.

The V and J genes are TRBV18 and TRBJ1-5; tentative D call: TRBD1 (5 bases). Trimming left V 4 bases short and J 3 bases short, with 7 bases between. The CDR3 is 13 amino acids. The germline V gene encodes CDR1 KGHSH and CDR2 LQKENI. The CDR3 sequence is CASSRQNNQPQHF. The CDR3 DNA reads as TGTGCCAGCTCACGACAGAACAATCAGCCCCAGCATTTT. Using reference TRBV18 and TRBJ1-5 for the parts outside the CDR3, the full variable domain is NAGVMQNPRHLVRRRGQEARLRCSPMKGHSHVYWYRQLPEEGLKFMVYLQKENIIDESGMPKERFSAEFPKEGPSILRIQQVVRGDSAAYFCASSRQNNQPQHFGDGTRLSIL.

This chain connects TRBV4-1 to TRBJ2-2; TRBD2 matches 11 bases. Germline-derived CDR1 and CDR2 are MGHRA and YSYEKL. The CDR3 spans 15 residues. V shed 6 bases and J 6 bases; nucleotides not matched to a gene: 6. CDR3 region: CASRALAGVAGELFF. In nucleotides, the CDR3 is TGCGCCAGCAGGGCACTAGCGGGAGTCGCCGGGGAGCTGTTTTTT.

The genes are TRBV5-1 and TRBJ1-1; D gene uncertain. V lost 2 bases and J lost 3, with 8 bases in between. Looked up from germline, CDR1 is SGHRS and CDR2 is YFSETQ. The CDR3 covers 13 residues. The CDR3 DNA reads as TGCGCCAGCAGCTTCGCTCGGGACACTGAAGCTTTCTTT. Its translation: CASSFARDTEAFF.

The sample holds one count of this clone. One junction end does not reproduce the germline sequence, and a read error may be involved. The J gene is TRBJ2-5, the V gene TRBV30, with a possible D match to TRBD2 (5 bases). Near its end, the DNA agrees better with TRBJ2-7, so the J call may be wrong. The germline gives CDR1 GTSNPN, CDR2 SVGIG (reference sequence). The CDR3 sequence is 16 residues long. This chain's CDR3 is CARSESLRRVNYEQYF. CDR3 nucleotide sequence: TGTGCCCGGAGTGAATCTCTGAGGCGGGTAAACTACGAGCAGTACTTC.

This chain connects TRBV15 to TRBJ1-6; possible D gene TRBD1, 6 bases. V was trimmed by 0 bases and J by 7 bases, leaving 31 bases between them. Germline lookup yields CDR1 LNHNV and CDR2 YYDKDF (reference sequence). This CDR3 comprises 22 residues. Written as DNA, the CDR3 is TGTGCCACCAGCAGAGATCGGACAGCCGGGACCTGGGGGACCGCGAGAAATTCACCCCTCCACTTT. Translation gives CATSRDRTAGTWGTARNSPLHF.

The table lists this clone with a few counts. The chain is built from TRBV10-2 and TRBJ2-1, with TRBD1 identical over 7 bases. V dropped 9 bases and J dropped 5; count of bases not matched to a gene: 7. The length of the CDR3 is 13 residues. Germline loops: CDR1 WSHSY, CDR2 SAAADI. The CDR3 sequence is CASSTGVNNEQFF. The DNA of the CDR3 is TGCGCCAGTAGCACAGGGGTAAACAATGAGCAGTTCTTC.

The chain recombines TRBV6-1 with TRBJ2-5, with 8 bases aligning to TRBD2. Trimming at V came to 3 bases and at J to 5 bases, leaving 8 bases not matched to a gene. In germline, CDR1 is MNHNS, CDR2 SASEGT. The CDR3 extends over 15 amino acids. CDR3 sequence (DNA): TGTGCCAGCAGTGACCAGCGGGGGACTCTGGAGACCCAGTACTTC. This translates into CASSDQRGTLETQYF.

The V and J genes are TRBV29-1 and TRBJ2-1; 8 positions match TRBD2. With 6 bases clipped from V and 9 bases from J, the junction kept 7 bases outside the gene matches. CDR1 is SQVTM, CDR2 ANQGSEA, per germline. The CDR3 extends over 12 amino acids. The DNA for the CDR3 is TGCAGCGTCGACGTCGGGAGGGGTGAGCAGTTCTTC. Encoded protein: CSVDVGRGEQFF.

The DNA of the CDR3 is TGTGCCAGCAGCTTAAGGGGGGGAGGGAACACTGAAGCTTTCTTT. It is translated as CASSLRGGGNTEAFF. The chain uses TRBV7-3 and TRBJ1-1, with a tentative D call TRBD1 (5 bases). The V gene lost 1 base and the J gene lost 1 base, with 10 bases spanning the gap. The germline CDR1 and CDR2 sequences are SGHTA and FQGTGA. The CDR3 has 15 residues.

In its sample, this clone was seen once. The rearrangement uses TRBV7-9 and TRBJ2-7, with TRBD2 as a possible D gene (6 bases). The length of the CDR3 is 13 residues. V lost 5 bases and J lost 5, with 13 bases in between. Per germline, CDR1 SEHNR and CDR2 FQNEAQ (reference sequence). CDR3 sequence: CASSPGLPHEQYF. The CDR3, as DNA: TGTGCCAGCAGCCCGGGACTCCCTCACGAGCAGTACTTC.

The chain has TRBV14 and TRBJ2-7; TRBD1 agrees at 11 bases. Germline loops: CDR1 SGHDN, CDR2 FVKESK. The CDR3 length is 17 residues. With 0 bases clipped from V and 5 bases from J, the junction kept 9 bases outside the gene matches. CDR3 in DNA: TGTGCCAGCAGCCAAGATCGTTGGAGGACAGGGGGCCACGAGCAGTACTTC. This sequence encodes CASSQDRWRTGGHEQYF.

This clone occurred once. The V gene is TRBV18, the J gene TRBJ2-3; 9 bases fit TRBD2. Germline-derived CDR1 and CDR2 are KGHSH and LQKENI. This CDR3 has 15 amino acids. The J segment lost 1 base and the V segment lost 4 bases, leaving 3 bases of the junction unmatched. The CDR3 loop reads CASSRQREGTDTQYF. The CDR3 nucleotides are TGTGCCAGCTCACGTCAGCGGGAGGGCACAGATACGCAGTATTTT.